This passage covers 24 T cell receptor beta chains from one sample sequenced in a study of blood T cell repertoires in COVID-19. Profiling relied on immunoSEQ multiplex PCR, and the TCRdb table lists in-frame clones only, not all of them. Among about 200,000 clones listed, 80% to 90% were seen once. Sequencing was performed on peripheral blood. Source of these receptors: a man aged 55-75 years with acute or convalescent COVID-19.

CDR3 region: CASSSSLGSGSYEQYF. As DNA, the CDR3 is TGTGCCAGCAGTTCCTCACTAGGGAGCGGGAGCTACGAGCAGTACTTC. This chain links TRBV27 with TRBJ2-7, with 8 bases fitting TRBD2. Germline V gene lookup returns CDR1 MNHEY and CDR2 SMNVEV (reference sequence). V was pared by 4 bases and J by 3 bases, with 11 bases of the junction left unmatched. The CDR3 is 16 residues long.

The chain combines TRBV4-3 with TRBJ2-7; maybe TRBD2 (6 bases). Trimming shortened V by 0 bases and J by 4 bases, and 16 bases separated the two germline ends. The CDR3 consists of 16 residues. Germline V gene sequence: CDR1 LGHNA, CDR2 YSLEER. The CDR3 region has the DNA TGCGCCAGCAGCCAAGATATCTTGGGGGGTTTGTACGAGCAGTACTTC. It is translated as CASSQDILGGLYEQYF.

The chain couples TRBV2 to TRBJ2-5; D gene uncertain. V was clipped by 8 bases and J by 1 base, with 11 bases between them. Germline V gene lookup returns CDR1 SNHLY and CDR2 FYNNEI. The CDR3 is 13 residues long. DNA of the CDR3: TGTGCCAGCGCCGGAGAAACCCAAGAGACCCAGTACTTC. Amino acids: CASAGETQETQYF.

The chain is built from TRBV6-5 and TRBJ1-5; no clear D. CDR1 and CDR2 (germline): MNHEY, SVGAGI. There are 15 residues in the CDR3. Trimming removed 5 bases at V and 4 bases at J, with 15 bases between. The CDR3: CASSTRRELNQPQHF. The CDR3 DNA reads TGTGCCAGCAGTACGCGGAGGGAGCTAAATCAGCCCCAGCATTTT.

This chain joins TRBV30 and TRBJ2-1; 8 bases are a match to TRBD2. The CDR3 has 20 amino acids. V was clipped by 2 bases and J by 8 bases; unmatched bases: 26. The germline gives CDR1 GTSNPN, CDR2 SVGIG (reference sequence). In nucleotides, the CDR3 is TGTGCCTGGAGTCCCGGGGGGGGCGTGTTTGGCGGGAGGTCTATGGATGAGCAGTTCTTC. Encoded protein: CAWSPGGGVFGGRSMDEQFF.

This clone was detected only a few times. The gene calls are TRBV5-4 and TRBJ1-2; TRBD1 is a possible D gene (5 bases). There are 12 residues in the CDR3. CDR1 SGHNT and CDR2 YYREEE come from the germline V gene (reference sequence). Trimming removed 4 bases from V and 7 bases from J, with 11 bases in between. DNA for the CDR3: TGTGCCAGCAGCAGGCAGGGAGGTGGCTACACCTTC. Amino acid sequence: CASSRQGGGYTF.

The chain employs TRBV19 and TRBJ2-1; 8 bases align to TRBD2. This CDR3 comprises 15 residues. J gave up 1 base and V 8 bases, and 7 bases lay outside the gene matches. Germline CDR1 is LNHDA and CDR2 is SQIVND (reference sequence). The CDR3 reads CASQRTSTSYNEQFF. In DNA, the CDR3 is TGTGCCAGTCAGAGGACTAGCACGTCCTACAATGAGCAGTTCTTC. Looking up the rest from reference TRBV19 and TRBJ2-1 gives the full variable domain: DGGITQSPKYLFRKEGQNVTLSCEQNLNHDAMYWYRQDPGQGLRLIYYSQIVNDFQKGDIAEGYSVSREKKESFPLTVTSAQKNPTAFYLCASQRTSTSYNEQFFGPGTRLTVL.

The J gene is TRBJ2-3, the V gene TRBV3-1 (or the pseudogene TRBV3-2); tentative D call: TRBD2 (6 bases). This CDR3 is built from 15 residues. V lost 3 bases to trimming and J lost 0 bases, with 10 bases between them. In germline, CDR1 is LGHDT, CDR2 YNNKEL (reference sequence). CDR3 nucleotide sequence: TGTGCCAGCAGCCATAGCGGTGCGAGCACAGATACGCAGTATTTT. Protein product: CASSHSGASTDTQYF.

The chain carries TRBV19 and TRBJ2-7; the match to TRBD2 covers 13 bases. The CDR3 contains 17 residues. The junction had 8 bases not matched to a gene; V was cut back by 5 bases and J by 1 base. Looked up from germline, CDR1 is LNHDA and CDR2 is SQIVND (reference sequence). CDR3 DNA sequence: TGTGCCAGTAGTCCCCCTGGGACTAGCGGGATGTCCTACGAGCAGTACTTC. It encodes CASSPPGTSGMSYEQYF.

This clone was picked up one time. The V call is TRBV27, the J call TRBJ1-6; TRBD1 is a possible D gene (5 bases). The CDR3 covers 16 residues. V lost 2 bases to trimming and J lost 7 bases, with 15 bases between them. In germline, CDR1 is MNHEY, CDR2 SMNVEV (reference sequence). In nucleotides, the CDR3 is TGTGCCAGCAGTTTAACACAGGCCAAGGCCAATTCACCCCTCCACTTT. Amino acid sequence: CASSLTQAKANSPLHF.

The V gene is TRBV5-1, the J gene TRBJ2-7; a possible D gene is TRBD1 (5 bases). The length of the CDR3 is 16 residues. The germline CDR1 and CDR2 sequences are SGHRS and YFSETQ. V was clipped by 4 bases and J by 0 bases, with 17 bases between them. For the CDR3, the DNA is TGCGCCAGCAGCCCAGGCTGGGGCGGATCCTCCTACGAGCAGTACTTC. It codes for CASSPGWGGSSYEQYF.

The chain recombines TRBV29-1 with TRBJ1-1; possible D gene TRBD1, 5 bases. Trimming stripped 4 bases from V and 0 bases from J, with 15 bases between. CDR3 length: 15 amino acids. Germline V CDR1 and CDR2: SQVTM, ANQGSEA. The CDR3 loop reads CSVAGIIYMNTEAFF. The CDR3 DNA is TGCAGCGTTGCAGGGATTATCTACATGAACACTGAAGCTTTCTTT.

The genes are TRBV20-1 and TRBJ2-7, with D possibly matching TRBD2 (6 bases). The CDR3 loop spans 14 amino acids. Germline loops: CDR1 DFQATT, CDR2 SNEGSKA (reference sequence). Trimming stripped 3 bases from V and 3 bases from J, with 15 bases between. CDR3 loop: CSASFGTGDYEQYF. The CDR3 nucleotides read TGCAGTGCTAGTTTCGGGACTGGCGACTACGAGCAGTACTTC.

The J gene is TRBJ1-2, the V gene TRBV7-3, with D perhaps matching TRBD1 (5 bases). CDR1 and CDR2 (germline): SGHTA, FQGTGA. V dropped 5 bases and J dropped 2 bases, with 9 bases sitting between them. This CDR3 is 13 amino acids long. The DNA of the CDR3 is TGTGCCAGCAGCCCGACAGAGAACTATGGCTACACCTTC. As protein: CASSPTENYGYTF.

The V gene is TRBV29-1, the J gene TRBJ1-3, with TRBD1 as a possible D gene (6 bases). This CDR3 region has 13 residues. Trimming stripped 4 bases from V and 0 bases from J, with 7 bases between. CDR1 SQVTM and CDR2 ANQGSEA come from the germline V gene. CDR3 loop: CSVGGGSGNTIYF. The CDR3, as DNA: TGCAGCGTTGGAGGGGGCTCTGGAAACACCATATATTTT.

The rearrangement joins TRBV18 to TRBJ2-2, with 15 bases lining up with TRBD2. The CDR3 loop spans 18 amino acids. Germline V CDR1 and CDR2: KGHSH, LQKENI. V lost 2 bases to trimming and J lost 4 bases; unmatched junction nucleotides: 5. Here the CDR3 reads CASSPSGLAGGFTGELFF. The CDR3 nucleotides are TGTGCCAGCTCACCATCGGGACTAGCGGGAGGTTTCACCGGGGAGCTGTTTTTT.

The chain couples TRBV27 to TRBJ1-1, with TRBD1 matching over 9 bases. The CDR3 is 15 residues long. In germline, CDR1 is MNHEY, CDR2 SMNVEV (reference sequence). The ends lost 6 bases at V and 4 bases at J; junction bases unmatched: 9. The CDR3 nucleotides read TGTGCCAGCAGAATCGCCCGGGACAGGGCCACTGAAGCTTTCTTT. Its protein is CASRIARDRATEAFF.

The chain recombines TRBV19 with TRBJ1-1; D gene unclear. The CDR3 loop spans 13 amino acids. V lost 4 bases to trimming and J lost 1 base, with 7 bases between them. Germline lookup yields CDR1 LNHDA and CDR2 SQIVND (reference sequence). CDR3 sequence: CASSTGANTEAFF. In DNA form, the CDR3 reads TGTGCCAGTAGTACGGGAGCGAACACTGAAGCTTTCTTT.

This chain links TRBV7-9 with TRBJ2-1; 10 nucleotides align to TRBD2. Per the germline V gene, CDR1 is SEHNR and CDR2 is FQNEAQ (reference sequence). This CDR3 comprises 16 residues. Trimming at V came to 2 bases and at J to 4 bases, leaving 5 bases not matched to a gene. The CDR3 region is CASSLTTSGSYNEQFF. The CDR3 DNA sequence: TGTGCCAGCAGCTTAACGACTAGCGGGTCATACAATGAGCAGTTCTTC.

The J gene is TRBJ2-1, the V gene TRBV19; TRBD2 is a possible D gene (6 bases). Germline values: CDR1 LNHDA, CDR2 SQIVND (reference sequence). Between the trimmed V and J ends, which lost 0 bases and 2 bases, there was a span of 11 bases. CDR3 size: 16 residues. The CDR3 region has the DNA TGTGCCAGTAGTATAGATGGGCGGGGAACCTACAATGAGCAGTTCTTC. Translation gives CASSIDGRGTYNEQFF.

The V gene is TRBV19, the J gene TRBJ1-2; D not resolved. The CDR3 spans 16 residues. The germline V gene encodes CDR1 LNHDA and CDR2 SQIVND (reference sequence). The V gene lost 0 bases and the J gene lost 2 bases, with 13 bases spanning the gap. CDR3 sequence: CASSIDPRSPNYGYTF. The CDR3 DNA reads as TGTGCCAGTAGTATAGATCCACGGTCGCCGAACTATGGCTACACCTTC.

The count of this clone is one. J is TRBJ2-1 and V is TRBV4-3, with TRBD2 as a possible D gene (6 bases). V was clipped by 0 bases and J by 9 bases, with 21 bases between them. The germline gives CDR1 LGHNA, CDR2 YSLEER. The CDR3 is made up of 17 amino acids. The CDR3 region is CASSQDPQGGSGSEQFF. DNA of the CDR3: TGCGCCAGCAGCCAAGATCCCCAGGGAGGATCTGGTAGTGAGCAGTTCTTC.

This clone was detected only once. The chain has TRBV19 and TRBJ2-1; 16 bases agree with TRBD2. V shed 6 bases, J shed 9 bases, and the junction held 11 bases outside the gene matches. The germline CDR1 and CDR2 sequences are LNHDA and SQIVND (reference sequence). The CDR3 runs 17 residues. The CDR3: CASRTGLAGGHRGEQFF. The CDR3 DNA reads as TGTGCCAGTAGAACGGGACTAGCGGGAGGGCATAGGGGTGAGCAGTTCTTC.

CDR3 sequence (DNA): TGTGCCAGCAGGCGACAGGGGGCGGTCACTGAAGCTTTCTTT. Protein sequence: CASRRQGAVTEAFF. This chain links TRBV6-5 with TRBJ1-1, with 10 bases fitting TRBD1. The CDR3 is 14 residues long. Germline values: CDR1 MNHEY, CDR2 SVGAGI. J was trimmed by 4 bases and V by 6 bases; bases with no gene match: 5.